This T cell receptor beta chain came from a study of T cell repertoires in cytomegalovirus infection. Study background: Used in the study were CMV epitopes, some recently identified and HLA-C-restricted, others well-studied and HLA-B-restricted. Public TCR beta signatures were indicative of both CMV infection and a matching HLA type.

Overall study results and limits: Individuals carrying CMV plus the relevant HLA were identified by cumulative frequency of public TCR beta families. Ex vivo responses were dominated by HLA-C-restricted CMV-specific TCR beta clonotypes.

The germline CDR1 and CDR2 sequences are LGHDT and YNNKEL (reference sequence). The CDR3 spans 15 residues. The ends were cut back, 0 bases at V and 0 bases at J, with 6 bases in the middle. Using its own MiXCR run on the reads, TCRdb lists one record per CDR3 protein. The sample comprises about 830,000 distinct CDR3 sequences, approximately 30% of which are singletons, and 9.5% to 15% rests with the top ten. A word on this clonotype: The antigen is not known.

The specimen was cultured CD8+ T cells from PBMCs, collected from culture after CMV antigen stimulation. This receptor was identified in a human donor in good health (CMV status not recorded). Some clones in this sample may be carry-over from other donors' samples. V gene TRBV3-1 combines with J gene TRBJ1-5; D not resolved. CDR3 residues: CASSQDYVSNQPQHF. CDR3 DNA sequence: TGTGCCAGCAGCCAAGATTACGTTAGCAATCAGCCCCAGCATTTT. Together with reference TRBV3-1 and TRBJ1-5, the CDR3 gives the full variable domain: DTAVSQTPKYLVTQMGNDKSIKCEQNLGHDTMYWYKQDSKKFLKIMFSYNNKELIINETVPNRFSPKSPDKAHLNLHINSLELGDSAVYFCASSQDYVSNQPQHFGDGTRLSIL.